This T cell receptor (beta chain) originates from a study of response to subunit inactivated influenza vaccine (dated by TCRdb to the late 2010s). Turning to the overall study: Deep quantitative profiling of the T cell receptor repertoire was used in the study to follow responses to a trivalent subunit inactivated influenza vaccine.

The CDR3 has 11 amino acids, counting the end cysteine and phenylalanine. The DNA shown is the 33-base CDR3, in frame from base 1. V and J lose 5 bases and 15 bases, and a span of 14 bases separates them. Library construction relied on RT-PCR. The sequencing machine was an Illumina HiSeq 2500. The public reads were quality trimmed at Q25 with fastp and then assembled into clones with MiXCR by TCRdb, keeping productive beta chains. Duplicate CDR3 protein sequences are folded into a single record with the most common DNA and genes. The sample table contains over 650,000 distinct CDR3 sequences; only one count was recorded for approximately 17% of them. In total, the top ten clones hold roughly 11% of the sample. This clonotype qualifies as medium-sized (0.01 to 0.1%). Its antigen is not yet known. Per-base qualities were not stored, and no clone one base away is much larger. Results and caveats for the whole study, not just this receptor: The authors suggested that each seasonal influenza vaccination may recruit only a limited number of new T cells.

The sequence joins TRBV12-3 or TRBV12-4 to TRBJ2-1, and TRBD1 may be the D gene, going by 6 matching bases. This clonotype was obtained from a man aged 50 to 60 who received an inactivated influenza vaccine. Donor details come from another sample of the same person, matched by shared clones. The sequenced sample was PBMCs from blood, obtained roughly 5 days after vaccination. The CDR3 region has the sequence CASSAAGDRFF. The nucleotide sequence reads TGTGCCAGCAGTGCTGCAGGGGATCGGTTCTTC.